This is a list of T cell receptor beta chains from one sample in a study of blood T cell repertoires in COVID-19. Profiling relied on immunoSEQ multiplex PCR, and the TCRdb table lists in-frame clones only, not all of them. The table has hundreds of thousands of clones, roughly 89% seen once. Sequencing was done on a sample of peripheral blood. The receptors originated from a man aged 18 to 29 with COVID-19, enrolled during active disease. Both conserved end residues are part of each CDR3. The D gene is left open where the match is weak. Rows give clone size only sometimes, using once, few, many, or a class for an expanded clone.

V gene	clone size	J gene	D gene	CDR3 DNA	CDR3 protein
TRBV12-3/TRBV12-4	.	TRBJ2-1	TRBD1	TGTGCCAGCAGCTTAGACCGGACAGGCGAGTTCTTC	CASSLDRTGEFF
TRBV6-1	few	TRBJ1-5	.	TGTGCCAGCAGGGATGCGGGTACCGGGCAGCCCCAGCATTTT	CASRDAGTGQPQHF
TRBV19	.	TRBJ2-7	.	TGTGCCAGTAGTATCGGTGTGGAGGGTCAGTACTTC	CASSIGVEGQYF
TRBV27	.	TRBJ2-7	TRBD1	TGTGCCAGCAGTTTAAGGCAGGGGGCCAACGAGCAGTACTTC	CASSLRQGANEQYF
TRBV5-1	.	TRBJ2-2	TRBD1	TGCGCCAGCAGCTTGGGCCTCCGACAGGGGGGGGCGACCGGGGAGCTGTTTTTT	CASSLGLRQGGATGELFF
TRBV2	.	TRBJ1-6	.	TGTGCCAGCAGTGGGCGGACAGCTAATTCACCCCTCCACTTT	CASSGRTANSPLHF
TRBV18	.	TRBJ1-1	TRBD1	TGTGCCAGCTCACCGGGGACAGCAAACACTGAAGCTTTCTTT	CASSPGTANTEAFF
TRBV7-9	.	TRBJ1-6	TRBD1	TGTGCCAGCAGCGTGACAGGGATTTATGCACCCCTCCACTTT	CASSVTGIYAPLHF
TRBV15	.	TRBJ2-2	.	TGTGCCACCAGCAGACAGACCGGGGAGCTGTTTTTT	CATSRQTGELFF
TRBV14	.	TRBJ2-7	.	TGTGCCAGCAGCCTCCAGGGCCCTTACGAGCAGTACTTC	CASSLQGPYEQYF
TRBV6-5	.	TRBJ2-2	.	TGTGCCAGCAGGAGTCCGAACACCGGGGAGCTGTTTTTT	CASRSPNTGELFF
TRBV19	few	TRBJ1-3	TRBD1	TGTGCCAGCCGACGACAGGGCTCTGGAAACACCATATATTTT	CASRRQGSGNTIYF
TRBV27	.	TRBJ2-2	.	TGTGCCAGCAGTTTACGTCATCCCCCCGCGAAAGGGGAGCTGTTTTTT	CASSLRHPPAKGELFF
TRBV11-1	few	TRBJ2-3	.	TGTGCCAGCAGCTTAGTGGCTAGCACAGATACGCAGTATTTT	CASSLVASTDTQYF
TRBV29-1	.	TRBJ2-1	TRBD2	TGCAGCGTTGGCGGGGGGCTGGAGCAGTTCTTC	CSVGGGLEQFF
TRBV3-1/TRBV3-2	.	TRBJ2-3	TRBD2	TGTGCCAGCAGCCAACAGCGGGGGGGCACAGATACGCAGTATTTT	CASSQQRGGTDTQYF
TRBV27	once	TRBJ2-3	.	TGTGCCAGCAGTTCAGGGGGGGATACGCAGTATTTT	CASSSGGDTQYF
TRBV7-8	.	TRBJ2-7	TRBD2	TGTGCCAGCAGCAGGAGGGTAGCGGGGTCACCAATTGGGGAGCAGTACTTC	CASSRRVAGSPIGEQYF
TRBV4-1	.	TRBJ2-6	.	TGCGCCAGCAGCCATTACAAGAAACAGGAAAACTCTGGGGCCAACGTCCTGACTTTC	CASSHYKKQENSGANVLTF
TRBV5-4	few	TRBJ2-2	.	TGTGCCAGCAGAAGGGGCTTTGCGAACACCGGGGAGCTGTTTTTT	CASRRGFANTGELFF
TRBV5-4	.	TRBJ2-7	TRBD2	TGTGCCAGCAGCGGGAGCGGGGGTTCCTACGAGCAGTACTTC	CASSGSGGSYEQYF
TRBV9	.	TRBJ2-5	TRBD2	TGTGCCAGCAGCGTTGGTCCGGGAGGGTACCAAGAGACCCAGTACTTC	CASSVGPGGYQETQYF
TRBV5-1	.	TRBJ1-1	TRBD1	TGCGCCAGCAGCCCGGGACAGGGGGCGGCTAGGTCTGAAGCTTTCTTT	CASSPGQGAARSEAFF